These 11 T cell receptor beta chains share one sample of origin, sequenced in a study of blood T cell repertoires in COVID-19. Sequencing used immunoSEQ multiplex PCR; TCRdb keeps in-frame clones, though not all of them. The profile shows almost 200,000 clones, roughly nine tenths of them singletons. The specimen was PBMCs or T cells enriched from blood (not recorded which). These receptors came from a woman between 18 and 30 years old who had recovered from COVID-19.

This sequence joins TRBV6-4 and TRBJ2-2; no clear D gene. CDR3 size: 13 residues. Germline CDR1 and CDR2: MRHNA and SNTAGT. The germline V and J ends were trimmed by 5 bases and 6 bases, with 10 bases remaining between them. CDR3 nucleotides: TGTGCCAGCAGTAGCCCGGAGCCCGGGGAGCTGTTTTTT. Encoded protein: CASSSPEPGELFF.

The chain carries TRBV18 and TRBJ2-3; no definite D call. The CDR3 totals 14 residues. Germline CDR1 is KGHSH and CDR2 is LQKENI. V was cut by 1 base and J by 4 bases, with 9 bases left in between. The CDR3 DNA reads as TGTGCCAGCTCACCACGGCCCTCAGCAGATACGCAGTATTTT. Encoded protein: CASSPRPSADTQYF. The full variable domain, rest sourced from reference TRBV18 and TRBJ2-3, is NAGVMQNPRHLVRRRGQEARLRCSPMKGHSHVYWYRQLPEEGLKFMVYLQKENIIDESGMPKERFSAEFPKEGPSILRIQQVVRGDSAAYFCASSPRPSADTQYFGPGTRLTVL.

The chain carries TRBV7-2 and TRBJ1-1, with TRBD1 matching over 7 bases. J was trimmed by 7 bases and V by 7 bases; bases with no gene match: 9. The germline V gene has CDR1 SGHTA and CDR2 FQGNSA. The CDR3 loop spans 13 amino acids. CDR3: CASTRGDSFEAFF. The DNA for the CDR3 is TGTGCCAGCACCAGGGGGGACAGTTTTGAAGCTTTCTTT.

J is TRBJ2-5 and V is TRBV6-6; no clear D gene. V shed 6 bases and J shed 5 bases, with 10 bases lying between them. CDR3 size: 12 residues. Germline assignment: CDR1 MNHNY and CDR2 SVGAGI (reference sequence). The CDR3 sequence: CASSSQWETQYF. In nucleotides, the CDR3 is TGTGCCAGCAGCTCCCAGTGGGAGACCCAGTACTTC.

V usage is TRBV15 and J usage is TRBJ2-3, with D perhaps matching TRBD2 (5 bases). Per the germline V gene, CDR1 is LNHNV and CDR2 is YYDKDF (reference sequence). With 1 base removed from V and 9 bases from J, the gap between germline ends came to 17 bases. The CDR3 runs to 15 residues. The DNA of the CDR3 is TGTGCCACCAGCAGAGCTAACGCAATAGCGTCGACGCAGTATTTT. Translated, it gives CATSRANAIASTQYF.

The chain is built from TRBV10-2 and TRBJ2-1; 7 bases align to TRBD2. Germline CDR1 reads WSHSY; CDR2 reads SAAADI. J lost 2 bases, V lost 3 bases, and 4 bases had no gene match. The CDR3 extends over 15 amino acids. The chain's CDR3 is CASSEGGGTYNEQFF. CDR3 DNA sequence: TGCGCCAGCAGTGAAGGCGGGGGTACCTACAATGAGCAGTTCTTC.

This clone was counted a single time. The rearrangement links TRBV29-1 to TRBJ1-2; D is perhaps TRBD1 (5 bases). Trimming took off 4 bases at V and 3 bases at J, with 15 bases between the two ends. CDR3 length equals 14 residues. Per germline, CDR1 SQVTM and CDR2 ANQGSEA. The CDR3 loop is CSVVDRSTYYGYTF. The CDR3 bases are TGCAGCGTTGTAGACAGATCAACATACTATGGCTACACCTTC.

The CDR3 nucleotides are TGTGCCAGCAGCGGGCAAGAATCGGGAAATTCACCCCTCCACTTT. Amino acids: CASSGQESGNSPLHF. The gene calls are TRBV7-9 and TRBJ1-6; D uncertain. The CDR3 has 15 residues. Germline V gene data show CDR1 as SEHNR and CDR2 as FQNEAQ (reference sequence). V gave up 5 bases and J gave up 7 bases, with 15 bases separating them. Supplemented by reference TRBV7-9 and TRBJ1-6, the full variable domain reads DTGVSQNPRHKITKRGQNVTFRCDPISEHNRLYWYRQTLGQGPEFLTYFQNEAQLEKSRLLSDRFSAERPKGSFSTLEIQRTEQGDSAMYLCASSGQESGNSPLHFGNGTRLTVT.

The chain couples TRBV7-3 to TRBJ2-3, with D maybe TRBD2 (5 bases). Trimming removed 5 bases from V and 7 bases from J, with 10 bases in between. The CDR3 covers 12 residues. Per the germline V gene, CDR1 is SGHTA and CDR2 is FQGTGA. This CDR3 reads CASSVDGNTQYF. CDR3 coding DNA: TGTGCCAGCAGCGTCGACGGGAATACGCAGTATTTT.

V is TRBV10-2 and J is TRBJ1-1; D unclear. Germline V gives CDR1 WSHSY, CDR2 SAAADI. The CDR3 length is 13 residues. V lost 3 bases and J lost 8, with 13 bases in between. The DNA for the CDR3 is TGCGCCAGCAGTGAAATCGGGTTTTTGGAAGCTTTCTTT. Translated: CASSEIGFLEAFF.

The chain uses TRBV9 and TRBJ1-2; D uncertain. V lost 0 bases and J 11 bases, leaving 11 bases between the germline ends. This CDR3 comprises 12 residues. CDR1 is SGDLS and CDR2 is YYNGEE in the germline V gene. CDR3 in DNA: TGTGCCAGCAGCGTAGAGGGTGGGGAGTACACCTTC. It codes for CASSVEGGEYTF.